The present T cell receptor beta chain was sequenced within a study of blood T cell repertoires in COVID-19. Profiling relied on immunoSEQ multiplex PCR, and the TCRdb table lists in-frame clones only, not all of them. The sample yields some 50,000 clones, 75% to 85% seen once. The germline V gene has CDR1 MNHNY and CDR2 SVGAGI (reference sequence). V was clipped by 2 bases and J by 0 bases, with 5 bases between them. This CDR3 comprises 15 residues. Sequencing was carried out using peripheral blood. The TCR sequence derives from a man aged 80 or over in a cohort sampled during active COVID-19. J is TRBJ2-6 and V is TRBV6-6; D perhaps matches TRBD1 (5 bases). CDR3 loop: CASSYRGSGANVLTF. CDR3 in DNA: TGTGCCAGCAGTTACAGGGGCTCTGGGGCCAACGTCCTGACTTTC.